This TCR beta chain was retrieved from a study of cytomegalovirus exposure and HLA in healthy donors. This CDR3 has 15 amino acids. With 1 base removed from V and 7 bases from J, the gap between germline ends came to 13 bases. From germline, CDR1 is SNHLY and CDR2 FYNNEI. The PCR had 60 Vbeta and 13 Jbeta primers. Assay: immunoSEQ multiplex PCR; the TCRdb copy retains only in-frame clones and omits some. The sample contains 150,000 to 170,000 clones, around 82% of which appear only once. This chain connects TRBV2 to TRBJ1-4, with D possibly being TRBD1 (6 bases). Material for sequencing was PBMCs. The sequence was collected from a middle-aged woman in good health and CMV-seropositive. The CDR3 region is CASSEVQGFGEKLFF. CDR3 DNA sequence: TGTGCCAGCAGTGAAGTACAGGGATTCGGTGAAAAACTGTTTTTT.